This T cell receptor (beta chain) was observed in a study of shared clonotypes between healthy human individuals. Every subset had its genomic DNA shared out evenly among several immunoSEQ plates. The assay was immunoSEQ multiplex PCR, and TCRdb's table has in-frame clones only and misses some. The table shows millions of clones, with 85% to 95% occurring only once. This CDR3 spans 15 amino acids. Trimming shortened V by 5 bases and J by 7 bases, and 15 bases separated the two germline ends. Germline V gives CDR1 SEHNR, CDR2 FQNEAQ (reference sequence). This rearrangement joins TRBV7-9 to TRBJ1-6; D not certain. Specimen: naive CD4+ T cells sorted from blood. Subset defined: CD45RA+ positively selected. The sequence was obtained from a man younger than 35 in good health. CDR3 DNA sequence: TGTGCCAGCAGCCGGCCTGGATCCTCAAATTCACCCCTCCACTTT. As protein: CASSRPGSSNSPLHF.